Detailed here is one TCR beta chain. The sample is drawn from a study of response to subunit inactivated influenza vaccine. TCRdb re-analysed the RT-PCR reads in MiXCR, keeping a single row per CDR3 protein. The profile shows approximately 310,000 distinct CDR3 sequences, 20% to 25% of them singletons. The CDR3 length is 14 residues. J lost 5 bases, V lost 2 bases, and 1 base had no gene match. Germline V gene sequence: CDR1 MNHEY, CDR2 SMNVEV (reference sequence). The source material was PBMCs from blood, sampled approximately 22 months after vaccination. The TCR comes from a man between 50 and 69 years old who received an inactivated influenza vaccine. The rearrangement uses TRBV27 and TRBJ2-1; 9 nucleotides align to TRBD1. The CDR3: CASSLGTGNNEQFF. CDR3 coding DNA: TGTGCCAGCAGTTTAGGGACAGGGAACAATGAGCAGTTCTTC.